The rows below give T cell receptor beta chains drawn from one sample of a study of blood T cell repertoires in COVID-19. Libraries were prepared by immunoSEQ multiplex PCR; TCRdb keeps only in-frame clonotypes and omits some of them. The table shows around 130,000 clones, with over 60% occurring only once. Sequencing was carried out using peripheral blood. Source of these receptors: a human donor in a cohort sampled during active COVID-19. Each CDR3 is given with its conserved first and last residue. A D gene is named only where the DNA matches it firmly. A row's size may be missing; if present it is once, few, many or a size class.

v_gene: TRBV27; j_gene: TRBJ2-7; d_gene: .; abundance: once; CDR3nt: TGTGCCAGCAGCCCAACGTCCCCAACGGGAGTCGTCGAGCAGTACTTC; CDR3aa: CASSPTSPTGVVEQYF
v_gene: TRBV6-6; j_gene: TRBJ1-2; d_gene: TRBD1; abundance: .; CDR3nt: TGTGCCAGCAGCTTACGACAGGGAACGAACTATGGCTACACCTTC; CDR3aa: CASSLRQGTNYGYTF
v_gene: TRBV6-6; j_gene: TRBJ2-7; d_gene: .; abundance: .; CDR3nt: TGTGCCAGCAGGACGACTAGTACCTACGAGCAGTACTTC; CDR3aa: CASRTTSTYEQYF
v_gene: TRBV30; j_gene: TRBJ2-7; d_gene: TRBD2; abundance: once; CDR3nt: TGTGCCTGGAGTCCCCCGCGGACTAGCGGGAGCTATTACGAGCAGTACTTC; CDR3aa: CAWSPPRTSGSYYEQYF
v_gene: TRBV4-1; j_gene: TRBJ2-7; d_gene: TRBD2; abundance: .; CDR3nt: TGCGCCAGCAGCCAAGGGCTAGCGGGAACTTACGAGCAGTACTTC; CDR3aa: CASSQGLAGTYEQYF
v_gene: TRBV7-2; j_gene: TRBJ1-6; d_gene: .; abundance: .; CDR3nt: TGTGCCAGCAGCTTAGTCAGGGATAATTCACCCCTCCACTTT; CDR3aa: CASSLVRDNSPLHF
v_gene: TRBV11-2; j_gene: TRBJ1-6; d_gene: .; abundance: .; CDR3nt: TGTGCCAGCAGCTTAGTGGCGGTCTCCTATAATTCACCCCTCCACTTT; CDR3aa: CASSLVAVSYNSPLHF
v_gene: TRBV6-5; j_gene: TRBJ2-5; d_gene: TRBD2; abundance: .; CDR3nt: TGTGCCAGCAGTTGGACTAGCGGGGGGGGAGAGACCCAGTACTTC; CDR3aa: CASSWTSGGGETQYF
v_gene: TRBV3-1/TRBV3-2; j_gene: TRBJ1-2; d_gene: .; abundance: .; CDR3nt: TGTGCCAGCAGCCGTGTTCCCGCAGGGCTCAGCTATGGCTACACCTTC; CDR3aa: CASSRVPAGLSYGYTF
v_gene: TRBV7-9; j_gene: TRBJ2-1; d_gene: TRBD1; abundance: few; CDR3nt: TGTGCCAGCAGCTTAGCGGTTGGGGACAGGGAGCAGTTCTTC; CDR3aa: CASSLAVGDREQFF
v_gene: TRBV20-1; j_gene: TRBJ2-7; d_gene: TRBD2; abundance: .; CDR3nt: TGCAGTGCTAGTTCTAGCGGGAGGCCCTACGAGCAGTACTTC; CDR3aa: CSASSSGRPYEQYF
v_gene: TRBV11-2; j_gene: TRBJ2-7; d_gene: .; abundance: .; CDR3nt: TGTGCCAGCAGAGGGGGACAATCCTACGAGCAGTACTTC; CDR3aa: CASRGGQSYEQYF
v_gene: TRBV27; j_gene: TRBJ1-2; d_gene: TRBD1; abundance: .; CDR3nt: TGTGCCAGCCGCCCTTCGACAGGGACTAACTATGGCTACACCTTC; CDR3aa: CASRPSTGTNYGYTF
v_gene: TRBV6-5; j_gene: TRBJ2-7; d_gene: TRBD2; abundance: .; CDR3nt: TGTGCCAGCAGTTACAGGCCTAGCGGGAGTTACGAGCAGTACTTC; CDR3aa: CASSYRPSGSYEQYF
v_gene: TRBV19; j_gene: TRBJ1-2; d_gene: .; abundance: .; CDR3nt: TGTGCCAGTAGTATGTTGGTATGGGCCCCCTCGGACTATGGCTACACCTTC; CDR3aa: CASSMLVWAPSDYGYTF
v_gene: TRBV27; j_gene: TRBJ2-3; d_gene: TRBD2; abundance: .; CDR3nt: TGTGCCAGCAGTTTTTACGGGACTAGCGACACAGATACGCAGTATTTT; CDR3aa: CASSFYGTSDTDTQYF
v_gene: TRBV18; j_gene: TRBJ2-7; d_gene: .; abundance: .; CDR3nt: TGTGCCAGCTCCCAGGACAACGAATTCTCCTACGAGCAGTACTTC; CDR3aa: CASSQDNEFSYEQYF
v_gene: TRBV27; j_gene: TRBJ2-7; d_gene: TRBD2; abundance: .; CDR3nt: TGTGCCAGCAGTTTATATCCCGAACCGGGACTAGCGGGAACCTACGAGCAGTACTTC; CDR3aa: CASSLYPEPGLAGTYEQYF
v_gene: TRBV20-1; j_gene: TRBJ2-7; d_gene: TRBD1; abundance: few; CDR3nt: TGCAGTGCTAGTACCGGGACAGGGGGTTTCTACGAGCAGTACTTC; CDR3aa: CSASTGTGGFYEQYF
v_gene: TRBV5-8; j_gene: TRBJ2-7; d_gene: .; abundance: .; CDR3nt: TGTGCCAGCAGCTTGGAGATGGGCGGGGACGAGCAGTACTTC; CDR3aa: CASSLEMGGDEQYF
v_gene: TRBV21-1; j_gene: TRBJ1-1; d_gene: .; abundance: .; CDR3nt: TGTGCCAGCAGCGCCTATACAGGGAACACTGAAGCTTTCTTT; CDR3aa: CASSAYTGNTEAFF
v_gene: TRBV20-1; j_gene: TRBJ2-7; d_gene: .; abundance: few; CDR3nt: TGCAGTGCTAGTGGGAGACAGCAGTCCTACGAGCAGTACTTC; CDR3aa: CSASGRQQSYEQYF
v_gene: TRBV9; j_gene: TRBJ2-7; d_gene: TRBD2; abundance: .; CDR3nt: TGTGCCAGCAGCGTTAGCGGGGGGCCCTACGAGCAGTACTTC; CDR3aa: CASSVSGGPYEQYF
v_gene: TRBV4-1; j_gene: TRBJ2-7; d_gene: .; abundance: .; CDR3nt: TGCGCCAGCAGCCAAGCAGGGGATGAGCAGTACTTC; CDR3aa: CASSQAGDEQYF
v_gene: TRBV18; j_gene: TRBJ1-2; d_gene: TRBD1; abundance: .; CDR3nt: TGTGCCAGCTCAACGGACAGGGCCCCCGCCTCCTATGGCTACACCTTC; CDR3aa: CASSTDRAPASYGYTF
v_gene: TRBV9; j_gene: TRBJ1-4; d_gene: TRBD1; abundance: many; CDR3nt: TGTGCCAGCAGCGTTGGGGGGACAGGTGGAGAAAAACTGTTTTTT; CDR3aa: CASSVGGTGGEKLFF
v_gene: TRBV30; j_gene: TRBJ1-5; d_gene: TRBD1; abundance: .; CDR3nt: TGTGCCTGGAGTAACGGACAGGGCAATCAGCCCCAGCATTTT; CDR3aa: CAWSNGQGNQPQHF
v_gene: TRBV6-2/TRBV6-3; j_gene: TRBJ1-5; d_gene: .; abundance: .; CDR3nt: TGTGCCAGCAGTTCTATCCGTAAAGGCAATCAGCCCCAGCATTTT; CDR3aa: CASSSIRKGNQPQHF
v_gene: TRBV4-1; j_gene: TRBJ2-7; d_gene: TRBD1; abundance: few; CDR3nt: TGCGCCAGCAGCGTGGGACAGGGCTACGAGCAGTACTTC; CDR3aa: CASSVGQGYEQYF
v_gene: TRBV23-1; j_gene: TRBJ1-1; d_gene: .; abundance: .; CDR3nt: TGCGCCAGCAGTCAGTTAGGGAGGGGGAACACTGAAGCTTTCTTT; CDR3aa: CASSQLGRGNTEAFF
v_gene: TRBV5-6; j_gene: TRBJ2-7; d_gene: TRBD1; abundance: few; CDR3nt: TGTGCCAGCAGCCCGACAGGGGGCGGGGAGCAGTACTTC; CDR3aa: CASSPTGGGEQYF
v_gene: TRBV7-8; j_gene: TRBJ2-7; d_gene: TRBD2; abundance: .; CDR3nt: TGTGCCAGCAGCCAGCGGGACCGGAATTACGAGCAGTACTTC; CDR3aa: CASSQRDRNYEQYF
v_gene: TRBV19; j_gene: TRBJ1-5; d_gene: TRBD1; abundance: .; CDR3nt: TGTGCCAGTAGTAGCGGGGCAGGGGGGAAGCAGCCCCAGCATTTT; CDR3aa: CASSSGAGGKQPQHF
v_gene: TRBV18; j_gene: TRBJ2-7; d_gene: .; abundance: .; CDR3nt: TGTGCCAGCTCACGCGAGGGGACAAACTACGAGCAGTACTTC; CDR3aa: CASSREGTNYEQYF
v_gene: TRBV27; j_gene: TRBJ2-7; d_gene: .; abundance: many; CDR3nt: TGTGCCAGCAGCCCACCCCGGACATCCTTCTACGAGCAGTACTTC; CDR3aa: CASSPPRTSFYEQYF
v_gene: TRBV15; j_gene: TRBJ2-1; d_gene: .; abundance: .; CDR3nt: TGTGCCACCAGCAGAGATGGGGCGCCCGAAAACAATGAGCAGTTCTTC; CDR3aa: CATSRDGAPENNEQFF
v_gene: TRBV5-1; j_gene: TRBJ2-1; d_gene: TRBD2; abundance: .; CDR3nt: TGCGCCAGCAGCCGCCTACTAGCGGGAGAGGGTTACAATGAGCAGTTCTTC; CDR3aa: CASSRLLAGEGYNEQFF
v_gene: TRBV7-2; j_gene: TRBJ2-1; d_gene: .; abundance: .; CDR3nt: TGTGCCAGCAGAGATGCATCAGGAGGCCGGTACAATGAGCAGTTCTTC; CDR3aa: CASRDASGGRYNEQFF
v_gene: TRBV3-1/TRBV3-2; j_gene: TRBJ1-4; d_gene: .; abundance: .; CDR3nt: TGTGCCAGCAGCCAAACGGGTGAAAAACTGTTTTTT; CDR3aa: CASSQTGEKLFF
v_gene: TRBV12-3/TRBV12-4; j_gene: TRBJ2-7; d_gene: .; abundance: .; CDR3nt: TGTGCCAGCGCACAGGGCCCCTACGAGCAGTACTTC; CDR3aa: CASAQGPYEQYF
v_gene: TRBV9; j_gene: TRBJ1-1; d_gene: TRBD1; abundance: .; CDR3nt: TGTGCCAGCAGCTTCCGACAGGGGAGCACTGAAGCTTTCTTT; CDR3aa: CASSFRQGSTEAFF
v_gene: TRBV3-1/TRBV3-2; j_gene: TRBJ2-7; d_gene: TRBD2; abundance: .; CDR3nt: TGTGCCAGCAGCCAAGACCTACTAGCGGGAGGACTCCACCCCTACGAGCAGTACTTC; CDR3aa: CASSQDLLAGGLHPYEQYF
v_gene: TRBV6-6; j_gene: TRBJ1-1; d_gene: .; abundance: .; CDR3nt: TGTGCCAGCAGTCTTCCGCCACAGAGGAACACTGAAGCTTTCTTT; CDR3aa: CASSLPPQRNTEAFF
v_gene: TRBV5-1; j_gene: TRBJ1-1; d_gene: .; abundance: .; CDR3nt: TGCGCCAGCAGCTCATACCCGGTTGGTACGAACACTGAAGCTTTCTTT; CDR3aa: CASSSYPVGTNTEAFF
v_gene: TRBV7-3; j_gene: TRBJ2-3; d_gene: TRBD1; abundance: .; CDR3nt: TGTGCCAGCAGCTTCGGACAGGGTGCTAATACGCAGTATTTT; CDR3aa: CASSFGQGANTQYF
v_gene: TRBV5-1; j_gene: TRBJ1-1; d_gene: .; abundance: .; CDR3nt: TGCGCCAGCAGCTTGGCCCCGGGGTCCACTGAAGCTTTCTTT; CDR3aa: CASSLAPGSTEAFF
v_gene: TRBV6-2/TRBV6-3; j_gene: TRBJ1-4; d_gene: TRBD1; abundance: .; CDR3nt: TGTGCCAGCAGCTTCCGGGACAGGGGGCGGCATGAAAAACTGTTTTTT; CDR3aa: CASSFRDRGRHEKLFF
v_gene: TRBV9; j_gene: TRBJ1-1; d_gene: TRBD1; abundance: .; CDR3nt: TGTGCCAGCAGAGGGGACAGGGAAGAAGCTTTCTTT; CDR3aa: CASRGDREEAFF
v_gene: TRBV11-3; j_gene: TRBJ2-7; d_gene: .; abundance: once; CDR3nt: TGTGCCAGCAGCATAACCTACGAGCAGTACTTC; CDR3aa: CASSITYEQYF
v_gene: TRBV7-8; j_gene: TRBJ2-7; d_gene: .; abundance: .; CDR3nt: TGTGCCAGCAGCTTAGGGCGGGGAAGCTACGAGCAGTACTTC; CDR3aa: CASSLGRGSYEQYF
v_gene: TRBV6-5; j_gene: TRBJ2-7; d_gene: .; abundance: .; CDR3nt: TGTGCCAGCAGGCCTGGCTTTGCCTTCGAGCAGTACTTC; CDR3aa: CASRPGFAFEQYF
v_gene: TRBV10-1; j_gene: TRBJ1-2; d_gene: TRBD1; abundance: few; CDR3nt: TGCGCCAGCAGCCCTGGACAGGGGAACTATGGCTACACCTTC; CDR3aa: CASSPGQGNYGYTF
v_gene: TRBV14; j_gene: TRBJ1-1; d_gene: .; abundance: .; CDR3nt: TGTGCCAGCAGCCAAGGCGGGAGGGGCACTGAAGCTTTCTTT; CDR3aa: CASSQGGRGTEAFF
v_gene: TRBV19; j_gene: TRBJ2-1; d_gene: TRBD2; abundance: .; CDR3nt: TGTGCCAGTAGTCCCCAGGCGGGGGGACACAATGAGCAGTTCTTC; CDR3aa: CASSPQAGGHNEQFF
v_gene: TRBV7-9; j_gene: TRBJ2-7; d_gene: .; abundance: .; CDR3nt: TGTGCCAGCAGCTTCGAGGACTACGAGCAGTACTTC; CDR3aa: CASSFEDYEQYF
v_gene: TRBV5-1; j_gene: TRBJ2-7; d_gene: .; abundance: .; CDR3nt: TGCGCCAGCAGCCTCGAGGGATACGAGCAGTACTTC; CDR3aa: CASSLEGYEQYF
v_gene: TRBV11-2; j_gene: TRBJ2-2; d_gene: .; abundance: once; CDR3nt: TGTGCCAGCAGCCGCCAGGGCACCGGGGAGCTGTTTTTT; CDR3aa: CASSRQGTGELFF